Sequencing of this TCR beta chain was carried out in a study of blood T cell repertoires in COVID-19. The overall study: Samples representing acute and convalescent COVID-19 were sourced from the United States, Italy and Spain. T cells, B-cell-depleted T cells, or PBMCs provided the cDNA or gDNA that served as material.

As originally analysed: Amplification from reference gene primers served as the basis for estimated nucleated cell counts. Clones were read by immunoSEQ multiplex PCR, and TCRdb kept only the in-frame ones, dropping some. That table is the source of V, J and clone size, and D and trimming were worked out from the DNA. This sample has around 250,000 clones, with about 84% found just once. The J segment lost 0 bases and the V segment lost 0 bases, leaving 1 base of the junction unmatched. CDR1 WNHNN and CDR2 SYGVQD come from the germline V gene (reference sequence). The CDR3 spans 16 residues. The source of this sequence is an elderly man with acute or convalescent COVID-19. The V and J genes are TRBV10-1 and TRBJ2-1; 8 bases align to TRBD1. Sequencing input: peripheral blood. The CDR3 nucleotides read TGCGCCAGCAGTGAGTCGACAGGGGACTCCTACAATGAGCAGTTCTTC. It codes for CASSESTGDSYNEQFF.